The subject of this entry is one TCR beta chain. Antigen: not known. Looked up from germline, CDR1 is GTSNPN and CDR2 is SVGIG (reference sequence). The CDR3 runs to 14 residues. J was trimmed by 0 bases and V by 8 bases; bases with no gene match: 3. The data were taken from a study of OX40 agonist ivuxolimab in advanced cancers. Findings and limits, study-wide: At 0.1 to 3.0 mg/kg, CD4+ and CD8+ blood T cells expanded clonally by week 6. Among some nonresponders, normalized T-cell clonal expansion was also low.

Assay: immunoSEQ multiplex PCR; the TCRdb copy retains only in-frame clones and omits some. Of some 80,000 clones in the sample, about 87% were seen once. This material consisted of CD4+ or CD8+ T cells sorted from blood, taken in a trial of the OX40 agonist ivuxolimab. The sequence derives from an adult with an advanced solid tumor such as melanoma, head and neck, liver or kidney cancer. The genes are TRBV30 and TRBJ2-2; 10 bases line up with TRBD1. The CDR3 nucleotides read TGTGCCGGGGACAGGGGTTCGAACACCGGGGAGCTGTTTTTT. Translation gives CAGDRGSNTGELFF.